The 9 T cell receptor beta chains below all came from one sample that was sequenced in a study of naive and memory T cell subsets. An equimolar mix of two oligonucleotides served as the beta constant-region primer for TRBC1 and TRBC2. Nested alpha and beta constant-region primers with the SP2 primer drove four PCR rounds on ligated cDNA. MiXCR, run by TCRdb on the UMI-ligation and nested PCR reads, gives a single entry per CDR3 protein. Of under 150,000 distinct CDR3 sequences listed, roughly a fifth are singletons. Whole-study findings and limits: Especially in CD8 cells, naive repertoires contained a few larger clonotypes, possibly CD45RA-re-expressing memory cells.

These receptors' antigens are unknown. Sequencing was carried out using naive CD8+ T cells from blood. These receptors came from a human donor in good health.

CDR3 DNA sequence: TGTGCCAGCAGTTTTAGCACAGGGGGCGGCTACACCTTC. It is translated as CASSFSTGGGYTF. The genes are TRBV28 and TRBJ1-2; 9 bases agree with TRBD1. Unmatched junction bases numbered 4, after V lost 3 bases and J lost 8 bases. The CDR3 spans 13 residues. Germline V gene sequence: CDR1 MDHEN, CDR2 SYDVKM.

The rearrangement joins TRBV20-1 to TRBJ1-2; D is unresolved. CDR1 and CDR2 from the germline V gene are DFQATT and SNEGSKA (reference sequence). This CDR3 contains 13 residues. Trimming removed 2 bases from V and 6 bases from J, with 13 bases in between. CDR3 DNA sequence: TGCAGTGCTAGATTGGAGGGTCGGAATGGCTACACCTTC. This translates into CSARLEGRNGYTF.

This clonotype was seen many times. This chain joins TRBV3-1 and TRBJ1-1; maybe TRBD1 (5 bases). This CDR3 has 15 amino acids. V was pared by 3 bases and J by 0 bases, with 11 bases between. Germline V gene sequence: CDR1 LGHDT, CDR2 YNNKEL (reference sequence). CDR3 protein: CASSQKEGLNTEAFF. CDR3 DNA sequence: TGTGCCAGCAGCCAGAAGGAGGGACTGAACACTGAAGCTTTCTTT.

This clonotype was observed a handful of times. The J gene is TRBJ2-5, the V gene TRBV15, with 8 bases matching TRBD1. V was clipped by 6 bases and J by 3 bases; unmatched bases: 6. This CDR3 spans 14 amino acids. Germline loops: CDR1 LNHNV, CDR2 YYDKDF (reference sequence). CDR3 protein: CATREGTGEETQYF. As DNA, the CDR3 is TGTGCCACCAGGGAAGGGACAGGCGAAGAGACCCAGTACTTC.

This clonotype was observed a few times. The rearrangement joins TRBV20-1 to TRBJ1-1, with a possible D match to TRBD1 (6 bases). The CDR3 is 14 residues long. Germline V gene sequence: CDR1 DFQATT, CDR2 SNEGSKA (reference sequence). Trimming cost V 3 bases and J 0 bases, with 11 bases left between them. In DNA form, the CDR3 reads TGCAGTGCTAGTGACAGGTCTATGAACACTGAAGCTTTCTTT. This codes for CSASDRSMNTEAFF.

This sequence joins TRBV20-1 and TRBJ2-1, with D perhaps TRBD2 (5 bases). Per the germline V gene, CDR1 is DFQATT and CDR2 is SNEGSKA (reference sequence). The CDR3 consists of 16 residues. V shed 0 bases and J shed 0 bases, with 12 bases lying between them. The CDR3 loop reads CSARDPSRSSYNEQFF. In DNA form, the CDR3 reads TGCAGTGCTAGAGACCCTAGCAGGAGCTCCTACAATGAGCAGTTCTTC.

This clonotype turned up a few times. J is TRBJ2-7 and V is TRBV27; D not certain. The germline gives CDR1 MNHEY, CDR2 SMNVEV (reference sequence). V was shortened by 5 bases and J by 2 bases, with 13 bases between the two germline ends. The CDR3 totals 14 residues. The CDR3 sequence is CASSLQTGTYEQYF. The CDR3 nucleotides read TGTGCCAGCAGTCTTCAGACGGGTACCTACGAGCAGTACTTC.

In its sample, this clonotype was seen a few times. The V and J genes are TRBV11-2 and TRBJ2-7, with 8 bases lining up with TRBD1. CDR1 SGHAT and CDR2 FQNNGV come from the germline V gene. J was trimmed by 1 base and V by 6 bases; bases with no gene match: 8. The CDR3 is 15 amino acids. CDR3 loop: CASRGPGQGSYEQYF. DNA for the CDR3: TGTGCCAGCAGGGGACCTGGACAGGGTTCCTACGAGCAGTACTTC.

This chain's CDR3 is CASSEAATGQGYYGYTF. CDR3 sequence (DNA): TGTGCCAGCAGTGAAGCGGCCACCGGACAGGGGTACTATGGCTACACCTTC. The gene calls are TRBV2 and TRBJ1-2; TRBD1 agrees at 9 bases. V was pared by 0 bases and J by 3 bases, with 8 bases of the junction left unmatched. CDR1 and CDR2 from the germline V gene are SNHLY and FYNNEI. This CDR3 comprises 17 residues. The whole variable domain, remainder taken from reference TRBV2 and TRBJ1-2, is EPEVTQTPSHQVTQMGQEVILRCVPISNHLYFYWYRQILGQKVEFLVSFYNNEISEKSEIFDDQFSVERPDGSNFTLKIRSTKLEDSAMYFCASSEAATGQGYYGYTFGSGTRLTVV.